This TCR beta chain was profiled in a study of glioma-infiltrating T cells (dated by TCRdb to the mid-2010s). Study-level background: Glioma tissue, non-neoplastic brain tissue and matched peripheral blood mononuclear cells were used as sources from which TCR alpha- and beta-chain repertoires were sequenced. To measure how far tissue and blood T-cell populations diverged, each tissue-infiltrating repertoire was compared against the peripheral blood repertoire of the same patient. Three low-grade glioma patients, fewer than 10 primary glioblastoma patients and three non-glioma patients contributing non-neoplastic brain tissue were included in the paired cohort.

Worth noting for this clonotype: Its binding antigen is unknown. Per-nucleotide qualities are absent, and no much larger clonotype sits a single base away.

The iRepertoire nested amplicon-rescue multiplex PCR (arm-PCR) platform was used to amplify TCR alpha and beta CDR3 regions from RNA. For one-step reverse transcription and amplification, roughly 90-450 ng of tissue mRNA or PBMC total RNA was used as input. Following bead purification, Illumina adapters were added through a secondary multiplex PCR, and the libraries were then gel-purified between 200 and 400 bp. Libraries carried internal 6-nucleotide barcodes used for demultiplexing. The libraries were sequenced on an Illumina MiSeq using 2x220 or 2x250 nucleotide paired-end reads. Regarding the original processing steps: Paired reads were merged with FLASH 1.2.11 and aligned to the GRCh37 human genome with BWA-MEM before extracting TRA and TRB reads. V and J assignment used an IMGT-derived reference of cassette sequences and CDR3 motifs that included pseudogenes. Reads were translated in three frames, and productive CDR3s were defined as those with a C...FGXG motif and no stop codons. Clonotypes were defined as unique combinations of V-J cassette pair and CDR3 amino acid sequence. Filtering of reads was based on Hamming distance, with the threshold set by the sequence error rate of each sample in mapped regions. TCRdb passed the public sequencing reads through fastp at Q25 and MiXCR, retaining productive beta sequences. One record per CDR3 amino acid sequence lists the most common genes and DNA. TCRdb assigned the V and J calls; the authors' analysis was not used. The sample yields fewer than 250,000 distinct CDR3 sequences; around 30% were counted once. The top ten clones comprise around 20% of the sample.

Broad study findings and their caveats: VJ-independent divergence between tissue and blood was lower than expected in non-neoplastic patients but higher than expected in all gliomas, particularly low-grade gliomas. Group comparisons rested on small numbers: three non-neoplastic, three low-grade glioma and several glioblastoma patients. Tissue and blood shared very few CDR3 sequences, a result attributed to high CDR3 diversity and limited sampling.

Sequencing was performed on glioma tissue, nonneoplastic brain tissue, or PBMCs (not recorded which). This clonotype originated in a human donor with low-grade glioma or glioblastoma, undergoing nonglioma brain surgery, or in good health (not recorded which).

In nucleotides, the sequence is TGTGCCAGCAGCACGGGACTAGCTTCGTACAAGCAGTACTTC. This is translated as CASSTGLASYKQYF. The sequence joins TRBV6-1 to TRBJ2-7; TRBD2 lines up with 9 middle nucleotides. CDR1 MNHNS and CDR2 SASEGT were looked up in the germline V gene. The CDR3 spans 14 residues, from the cysteine through the phenylalanine. The DNA shown is the 42-base CDR3, in frame from base 1. V ends up 6 bases short and J 8 bases short, with an unmatched junction base count of 11.